This T cell receptor (beta chain) appears in the sequencing data of a study of T cell repertoires in cytomegalovirus infection (dated by TCRdb to the late 2010s). With respect to the entire study: Alongside well-studied HLA-B-restricted epitopes, the peptide stimulations were aimed at recently identified HLA-C-restricted CMV epitopes, whose presentation resists viral immunomodulation. Donor HLA type was relevant to the analysis, because carriage of CMV infection together with the matching HLA type was indicated by public TCR beta signatures. Overall study results and their limits: In both this cohort and an independent roughly 400-donor cohort, the cumulative frequency of public TCR beta family members distinguished carriers of CMV infection plus the relevant HLA type. The ex vivo response was dominated by HLA-C-restricted CMV-specific TCR beta clonotypes, which also provided the single most frequent clonotype in two of eight donors.

This clonotype was detected a few times. The antigen it binds to is not known. No much larger clone exists at a distance of one base, and base qualities are not known. Reading the label with the study, this specimen's treatment or condition is: in vitro stimulation with specific CMV peptide epitopes to enrich CMV-specific T cells. These reads were obtained on an Illumina HiSeq 1500. TCRdb trimmed public reads at Q25 via fastp, called clones via MiXCR and kept in-frame beta chains. Merged by CDR3 protein, the rows form single entries marked with the most common genes and DNA. The sample contains some 500,000 distinct CDR3 sequences, almost 40% of them found a single time. Around 50% of the sample belongs to the ten largest clones. The origin of this receptor is a human donor in good health (CMV status not recorded). Some clones in this sample may be carry-over from other donors' samples. The specimen comprised cultured PBMCs, sampled from culture after CMV antigen stimulation.

In nucleotide form, the sequence is TGTGCCAGCAGCTCCCCCACAGGAGAACAAGAGACCCAGTACTTC. It is translated as CASSSPTGEQETQYF. The sequence links TRBV5-4 to TRBJ2-5; 5 matching bases give a weak D call of TRBD1. V was cut back by 3 bases and J by 2 bases, leaving a gap of 14 bases between them. CDR1 and CDR2 are drawn from the germline V gene (reference sequence): SGHNT, YYREEE. The CDR3 has 15 amino acids, counting the end cysteine and phenylalanine. The sequence is cut down to CDR3 DNA, 45 bases in frame from base 1.